This TCR beta chain was retrieved from a study of OX40 agonist ivuxolimab in advanced cancers. The assay was immunoSEQ multiplex PCR, and TCRdb's table has in-frame clones only and misses some. The sample holds about 80,000 clones, approximately 84% seen once. The receptor comes from an adult with an advanced solid tumor such as melanoma, head and neck, liver or kidney cancer. Sequencing used CD4+ or CD8+ T cells sorted from blood, obtained in a trial of the OX40 agonist ivuxolimab.

DNA of the CDR3: TGTGCCAGCAGCTTAGACCTGACGGAGAACACCGGGGAGCTGTTTTTT. This codes for CASSLDLTENTGELFF. The V gene is TRBV11-2, the J gene TRBJ2-2; no firm D call. The CDR3 consists of 16 residues. V lost 0 bases and J 1 base, leaving 9 bases between the germline ends. Per the germline V gene, CDR1 is SGHAT and CDR2 is FQNNGV.